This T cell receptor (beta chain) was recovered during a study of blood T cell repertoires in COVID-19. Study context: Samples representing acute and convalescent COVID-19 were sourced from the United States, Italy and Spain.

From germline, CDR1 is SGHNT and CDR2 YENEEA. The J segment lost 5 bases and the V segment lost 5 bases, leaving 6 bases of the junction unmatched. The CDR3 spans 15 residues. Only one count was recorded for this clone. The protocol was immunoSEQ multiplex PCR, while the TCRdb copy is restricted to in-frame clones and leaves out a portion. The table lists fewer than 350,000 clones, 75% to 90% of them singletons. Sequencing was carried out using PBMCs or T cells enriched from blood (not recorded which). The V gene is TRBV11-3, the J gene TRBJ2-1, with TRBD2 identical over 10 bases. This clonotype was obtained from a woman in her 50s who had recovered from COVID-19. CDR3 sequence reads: CASSTSGAKHNEQFF. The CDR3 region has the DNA TGTGCCAGCAGCACTAGCGGGGCGAAGCACAATGAGCAGTTCTTC.